This TCR beta chain comes out of a study of blood T cell repertoires in COVID-19. With 10 bases clipped from V and 1 base from J, the junction kept 7 bases outside the gene matches. The CDR3 contains 15 residues. The germline CDR1 and CDR2 sequences are LNHDA and SQIVND (reference sequence). In the original workflow: From reference gene primer amplification, estimates of nucleated cell counts were derived. The method was immunoSEQ multiplex PCR; TCRdb's version includes in-frame clones alone and lacks a portion of them. The DNA was the basis for D and trimming; V, J and clone size are from that table. Here the sample spans roughly 130,000 clones, approximately 85% being singletons.

The chain joins TRBV19 to TRBJ2-7; 13 nucleotides agree with TRBD2. The sequenced material came from PBMCs or T cells enriched from blood (not recorded which). This clonotype originated in a woman aged 50 to 60 with acute COVID-19. CDR3 bases: TGTGCCACCCGGACTAGCGGGAGCCCTTCCTACGAGCAGTACTTC. Translation gives CATRTSGSPSYEQYF.